This T cell receptor beta chain originates from a study of Graves' ophthalmopathy and Graves' hyperthyroidism. Study information: Sampling took place at initial diagnosis, with peripheral blood obtained before any treatment.

Looked up from germline, CDR1 is SGHNT and CDR2 is YYREEE (reference sequence). The V gene end was trimmed by 0 bases and the J gene end by 10 bases; junction bases not matched to a gene: 2. The CDR3 has 12 amino acids. The starting material, roughly 9.7 ml of fresh peripheral blood, provided the PBMCs. The authors amplified TCR beta CDR3 regions from RNA transcripts. HTBI primers were employed in first-round RT-PCR, then a second-round multiplex PCR followed. A single record per CDR3 protein comes from TCRdb applying MiXCR to the multiplex PCR reads. The repertoire holds 52,000 or so distinct CDR3 sequences, with 45% to 55% as singletons. As concerns this clonotype: Its antigen is unidentified.

Study conclusions and caveats: Among thyroid clonotypes expanded above 0.001 frequency, most also appeared in blood.

This receptor was taken from an adult woman with Graves' ophthalmopathy. The sequenced sample was peripheral blood. The V gene is TRBV5-4, the J gene TRBJ2-3; 7 nucleotides match TRBD1. In nucleotides, the CDR3 is TGTGCCAGCAGCTTGGGGCAGGGGGCGCAGTATTTT. It specifies CASSLGQGAQYF.